The clone carrying this T cell receptor (beta chain) was seen just once. Antigen: not known. The entry originates in a study of T cell clonotyping in hematopoietic cell transplantation. Regarding the study as a whole: CD4 and CD8 repertoire contributions could not be separated without sorting.

The CDR3 is 13 residues long. CDR1 and CDR2 (germline): SNHLY, FYNNEI. Trimming cost V 0 bases and J 8 bases, with 10 bases left between them. Repertoires were generated with immunoSEQ multiplex PCR, while TCRdb's copy carries only in-frame clones and drops some. Of 15,000 or so clones in the sample, roughly 85% were seen once. The sequence was obtained from a woman aged 40 to 50 in good health. Some clones in this sample may be carry-over from other donors' samples. Sample: peripheral blood mononuclear cells. The rearrangement uses TRBV2 and TRBJ1-2; D gene unclear. The CDR3 sequence: CASSEALRAGYTF. CDR3 DNA sequence: TGTGCCAGCAGTGAAGCGCTTAGGGCCGGCTACACCTTC.